The entry below describes one TCR beta chain. The germline V gene has CDR1 SGHDN and CDR2 FVKESK. V lost 1 base, J lost 0 bases, and 5 bases stayed unmatched. This CDR3 has 16 amino acids. Repertoires were generated with immunoSEQ multiplex PCR, while TCRdb's copy carries only in-frame clones and drops some. There are roughly 2.2 million clones in the sample; 80% to 95% occur only once, and about 0.39% lies in the top ten. This record comes from a study of shared clonotypes between healthy human individuals. The origin of this receptor is a man between 18 and 35 years old in good health. Some clones in this sample may be carry-over from other donors' samples. The chain has TRBV14 and TRBJ2-5; 7 nucleotides align to TRBD2. Sequencing was carried out using naive CD4+ T cells from PBMCs. Subset noted: CD45RA+ positively selected. CDR3 DNA: TGTGCCAGCAGCCAAGGGGAGGGCTGGTACCAAGAGACCCAGTACTTC. It specifies CASSQGEGWYQETQYF.